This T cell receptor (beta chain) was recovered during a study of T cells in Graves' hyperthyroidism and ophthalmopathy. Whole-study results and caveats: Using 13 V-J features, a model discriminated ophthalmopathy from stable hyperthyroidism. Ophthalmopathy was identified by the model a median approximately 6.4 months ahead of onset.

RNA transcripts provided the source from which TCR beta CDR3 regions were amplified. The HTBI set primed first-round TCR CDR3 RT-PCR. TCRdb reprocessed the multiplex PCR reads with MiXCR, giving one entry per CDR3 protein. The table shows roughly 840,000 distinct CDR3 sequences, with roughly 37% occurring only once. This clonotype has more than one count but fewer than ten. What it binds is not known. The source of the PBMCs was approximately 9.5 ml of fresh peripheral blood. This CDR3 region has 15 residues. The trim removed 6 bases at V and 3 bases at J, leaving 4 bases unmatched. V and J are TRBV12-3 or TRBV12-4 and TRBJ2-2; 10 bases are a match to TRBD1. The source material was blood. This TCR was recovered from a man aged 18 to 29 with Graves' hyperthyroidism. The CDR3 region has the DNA TGTGCCAGCAGACCCGGGACAGGGGACACCGGGGAGCTGTTTTTT. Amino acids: CASRPGTGDTGELFF.